This TCR beta chain was identified in a study of blood T cell repertoires in COVID-19. Study overall: Samples representing acute and convalescent COVID-19 were sourced from the United States, Italy and Spain.

After removal of 2 bases from V and 1 base from J, the junction contained 4 bases not matched to a gene. Germline-derived CDR1 and CDR2 are MDHEN and SYDVKM. The CDR3 totals 15 residues. In the source study's methods: Reference gene primer amplification gave nucleated cell count estimates. Assay: immunoSEQ multiplex PCR; the TCRdb copy retains only in-frame clones and omits some. From that table come the V and J calls and clone size; the DNA was used to work out D and trimming. Here the sample spans 50,000 to 80,000 clones, roughly 82% being singletons. Sequenced material: peripheral blood. This receptor was identified in a human donor in a cohort sampled during active COVID-19. The chain links TRBV28 to TRBJ2-7; 8 nucleotides align to TRBD1. CDR3 region: CASSLAQGASYEQYF. The CDR3, as DNA: TGTGCCAGCAGTTTAGCCCAGGGGGCATCCTACGAGCAGTACTTC. The whole variable domain, filled in from reference TRBV28 and TRBJ2-7, reads DVKVTQSSRYLVKRTGEKVFLECVQDMDHENMFWYRQDPGLGLRLIYFSYDVKMKEKGDIPEGYSVSREKKERFSLILESASTNQTSMYLCASSLAQGASYEQYFGPGTRLTVT.